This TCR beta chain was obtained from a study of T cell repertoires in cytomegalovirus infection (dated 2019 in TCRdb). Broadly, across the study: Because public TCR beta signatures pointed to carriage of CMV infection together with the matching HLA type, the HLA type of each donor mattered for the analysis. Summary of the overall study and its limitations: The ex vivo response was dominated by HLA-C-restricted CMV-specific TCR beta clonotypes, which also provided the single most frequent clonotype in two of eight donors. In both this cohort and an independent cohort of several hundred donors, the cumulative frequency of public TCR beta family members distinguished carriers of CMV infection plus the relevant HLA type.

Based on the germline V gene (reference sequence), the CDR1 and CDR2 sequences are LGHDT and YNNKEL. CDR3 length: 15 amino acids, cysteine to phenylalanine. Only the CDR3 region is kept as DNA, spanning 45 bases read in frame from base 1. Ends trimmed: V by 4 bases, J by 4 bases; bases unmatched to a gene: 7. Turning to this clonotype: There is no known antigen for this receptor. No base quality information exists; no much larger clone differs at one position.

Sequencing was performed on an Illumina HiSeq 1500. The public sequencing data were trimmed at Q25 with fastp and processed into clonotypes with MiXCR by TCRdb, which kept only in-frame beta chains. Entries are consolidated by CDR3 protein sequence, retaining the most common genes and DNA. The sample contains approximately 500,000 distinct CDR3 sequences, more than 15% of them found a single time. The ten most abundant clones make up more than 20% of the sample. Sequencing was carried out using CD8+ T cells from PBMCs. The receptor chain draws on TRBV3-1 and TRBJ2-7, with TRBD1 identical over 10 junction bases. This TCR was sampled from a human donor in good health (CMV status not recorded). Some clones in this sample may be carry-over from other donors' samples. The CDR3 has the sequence CASSPGTGEEYEQYF. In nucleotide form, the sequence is TGTGCCAGCAGCCCGGGGACAGGGGAAGAATACGAGCAGTACTTC.